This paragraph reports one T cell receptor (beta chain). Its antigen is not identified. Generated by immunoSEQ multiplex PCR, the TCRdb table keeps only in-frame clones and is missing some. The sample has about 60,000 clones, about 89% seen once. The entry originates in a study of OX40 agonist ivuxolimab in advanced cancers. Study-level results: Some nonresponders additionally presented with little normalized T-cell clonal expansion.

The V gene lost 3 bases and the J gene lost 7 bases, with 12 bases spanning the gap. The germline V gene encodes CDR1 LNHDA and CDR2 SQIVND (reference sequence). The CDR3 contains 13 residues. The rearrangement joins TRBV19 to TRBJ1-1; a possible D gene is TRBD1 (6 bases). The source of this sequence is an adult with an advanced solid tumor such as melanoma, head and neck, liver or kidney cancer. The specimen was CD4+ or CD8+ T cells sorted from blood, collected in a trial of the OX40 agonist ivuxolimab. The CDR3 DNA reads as TGTGCCAGTAGTATCCAAGGGGGTGGTGAAGCTTTCTTT. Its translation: CASSIQGGGEAFF.